The table lists the clone carrying this TCR beta chain with many counts. What it recognizes is unknown. The data originate from a study of T cells in Graves' hyperthyroidism and ophthalmopathy. Study-wide context: Peripheral blood was taken when the disease was first diagnosed, before any treatment began.

RNA transcripts served as the template for amplifying TCR beta CDR3 regions. HTBI primers drove first-round RT-PCR of the TCR CDR3. TCRdb reprocessed the multiplex PCR reads via MiXCR and lists one record per CDR3 protein. The table records fewer than 450,000 distinct CDR3 sequences, about 18% of them present only once. This CDR3 has 14 residues. J gave up 4 bases and V 4 bases, and 6 bases lay outside the gene matches. From germline, CDR1 is SGHRS and CDR2 YFSETQ. Study findings and constraints: A median around 6 months before onset, the model predicted ophthalmopathy.

The sequence was obtained from a young woman with Graves' hyperthyroidism that later progressed to Graves' ophthalmopathy. This chain uses TRBV5-1 with TRBJ2-7; 9 bases are a match to TRBD1. Sequenced material: blood. The CDR3 protein is CASSRRQGDYEQYF. The CDR3 DNA reads TGCGCCAGCAGCCGAAGACAGGGGGATTACGAGCAGTACTTC.